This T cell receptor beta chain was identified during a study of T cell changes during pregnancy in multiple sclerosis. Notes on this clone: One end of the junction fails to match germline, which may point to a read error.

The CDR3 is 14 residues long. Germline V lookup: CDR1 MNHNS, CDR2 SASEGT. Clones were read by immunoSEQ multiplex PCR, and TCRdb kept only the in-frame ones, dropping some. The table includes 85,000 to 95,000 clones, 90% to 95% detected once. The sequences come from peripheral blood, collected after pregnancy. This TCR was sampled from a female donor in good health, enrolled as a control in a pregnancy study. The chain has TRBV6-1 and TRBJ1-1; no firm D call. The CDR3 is CASSETGVNAEAFF. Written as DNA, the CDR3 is TGTGCCAGCAGTGAAACGGGAGTGAACGCTGAAGCTTTCTTT.